Below, 26 T cell receptor beta chains from the same sample are listed, as sequenced in a study of CD8+ T cells in alopecia areata. Treatment here: oral pan-JAK inhibitor, 5-10 mg twice daily. Isolated RNA was reverse transcribed into cDNA used as the sequencing template. The assay was immunoSEQ multiplex PCR, and TCRdb's table has in-frame clones only and misses some. The sample carries about 210,000 clones, under 70% recorded once. Here the sequenced sample was CD4+ T cells sorted from blood, taken at week 4, from a patient treated with tofacitinib. These TCRs come from a human donor with alopecia areata.

This clone was counted only a few times. The same CDR3 is also encoded by other DNA sequences in this sample. The chain employs TRBV4-3 and TRBJ1-1; D is unclear. Germline-derived CDR1 and CDR2 are LGHNA and YSLEER. V was clipped by 0 bases and J by 0 bases, with 2 bases between them. This CDR3 region has 13 residues. The CDR3 nucleotides read TGCGCCAGCAGCCAAGAAATGAACACTGAAGCTTTCTTT. Its protein is CASSQEMNTEAFF.

A remark on this clone: The same CDR3 is also encoded by other DNA sequences in this sample. This rearrangement joins TRBV10-3 to TRBJ2-3, with D perhaps given as TRBD1 or TRBD2 (5 bases each). The CDR3 has 13 amino acids. CDR1 and CDR2 (germline): ENHRY, SYGVKD. V was trimmed by 7 bases and J by 0 bases, leaving 8 bases between them. This chain's CDR3 is CAITRGSTDTQYF. The CDR3 nucleotides read TGTGCCATCACGAGGGGAAGCACAGATACGCAGTATTTT.

The chain carries TRBV7-6 and TRBJ1-1, with 7 bases identical to TRBD1. The germline V gene encodes CDR1 SGHVS and CDR2 FNYEAQ. V gave up 4 bases and J gave up 5 bases; unmatched junction bases: 10. This CDR3 comprises 15 residues. In nucleotides, the CDR3 is TGTGCCAGCAGCTCGTCAACAGGGGCGGGAACTGAAGCTTTCTTT. Translating gives CASSSSTGAGTEAFF.

This clone was picked up one time. The J gene is TRBJ2-5, the V gene TRBV25-1; 7 bases are shared with TRBD1. Germline-derived CDR1 and CDR2 are MGHDK and SYGVNS. V was clipped by 6 bases and J by 4 bases; unmatched bases: 8. The CDR3 runs 14 residues. The CDR3 DNA sequence: TGTGCCAGCAGCACCCGACAGGGCATAGAGACCCAGTACTTC. This translates into CASSTRQGIETQYF.

The gene calls are TRBV4-3 and TRBJ2-3; a possible D gene is TRBD2 (6 bases). The CDR3 has 16 amino acids. The germline V and J ends were trimmed by 4 bases and 2 bases, with 16 bases remaining between them. The germline V gene encodes CDR1 LGHNA and CDR2 YSLEER. The CDR3 nucleotides are TGCGCCAGCAGCCCCTCCAGGACTATCCTCACAGATACGCAGTATTTT. Its translation is CASSPSRTILTDTQYF.

V and J are TRBV30 and TRBJ1-2; D not certain. Trimming left V 5 bases short and J 3 bases short, with 13 bases between. This CDR3 spans 13 amino acids. Germline CDR1 is GTSNPN and CDR2 is SVGIG (reference sequence). CDR3 sequence: CAWALDGYYGYTF. CDR3 DNA sequence: TGTGCCTGGGCGTTGGACGGCTACTATGGCTACACCTTC.

This clone was seen only a few times. The chain couples TRBV14 to TRBJ2-7, with 8 positions matching TRBD2. J was trimmed by 4 bases and V by 2 bases; bases with no gene match: 4. This CDR3 is built from 14 residues. In germline, CDR1 is SGHDN, CDR2 FVKESK. CDR3 nucleotides: TGTGCCAGCAGCCAACGGGGGGGTCGGTACGAGCAGTACTTC. Its protein is CASSQRGGRYEQYF.

This clone was picked up a small number of times. V gene TRBV7-9 combines with J gene TRBJ2-7, with 12 positions matching TRBD1. CDR3 length: 14 amino acids. V shed 5 bases, J shed 3 bases, and the junction held 2 bases outside the gene matches. Looked up from germline, CDR1 is SEHNR and CDR2 is FQNEAQ (reference sequence). This chain's CDR3 is CASSRDRGLYEQYF. Here the CDR3 DNA reads TGTGCCAGCAGCCGGGACAGGGGGCTCTACGAGCAGTACTTC.

This chain uses TRBV30 with TRBJ2-5; 9 positions match TRBD1. The CDR3 loop spans 15 amino acids. Germline V lookup: CDR1 GTSNPN, CDR2 SVGIG (reference sequence). With V trimmed by 4 bases and J by 4 bases, 10 bases remained unmatched. The CDR3 sequence: CAWTNGQGSSETQYF. The CDR3 DNA reads TGTGCCTGGACCAACGGACAGGGGTCATCAGAGACCCAGTACTTC.

This sequence joins TRBV29-1 and TRBJ2-3; D might be TRBD2 (5 bases). Trimming left V 3 bases short and J 6 bases short, with 16 bases between. Germline V gene data show CDR1 as SQVTM and CDR2 as ANQGSEA. This CDR3 is built from 14 residues. The CDR3 DNA is TGCAGCGTTGATAAGCTAGCACAAGGGGATACGCAGTATTTT. This gives the protein CSVDKLAQGDTQYF.

The V gene is TRBV4-2, the J gene TRBJ2-2; the D call may be TRBD1 or TRBD2 (6 bases each). Trimming took off 7 bases at V and 0 bases at J, with 18 bases between the two ends. Germline V CDR1 and CDR2: LGHNA, YNFKEQ. The CDR3 totals 17 residues. In DNA form, the CDR3 reads TGTGCCAGCACAACCGCCGTGGGGGGCACGAACACCGGGGAGCTGTTTTTT. Translated: CASTTAVGGTNTGELFF.

This chain links TRBV7-2 with TRBJ2-5, with a weak D call TRBD2 (5 bases). This CDR3 region has 13 residues. CDR1 is SGHTA and CDR2 is FQGNSA in the germline V gene. V was shortened by 2 bases and J by 5 bases, with 9 bases between the two germline ends. The CDR3 DNA reads TGTGCCAGCAGCTTACGGGAACGGGAGACCCAGTACTTC. It yields the protein CASSLRERETQYF.

This clone was seen a handful of times. The J gene is TRBJ2-3, the V gene TRBV29-1; no definite D call. The CDR3 extends over 12 amino acids. Germline CDR1 SQVTM, CDR2 ANQGSEA. With 0 bases removed from V and 5 bases from J, the gap between germline ends came to 6 bases. The chain's CDR3 is CSVEESGDTQYF. CDR3 coding DNA: TGCAGCGTTGAAGAGAGTGGAGATACGCAGTATTTT.

The genes are TRBV29-1 and TRBJ2-1; D is possibly TRBD1 (5 bases). From germline, CDR1 is SQVTM and CDR2 ANQGSEA. The CDR3 loop spans 16 amino acids. With 0 bases removed from V and 7 bases from J, the gap between germline ends came to 19 bases. This CDR3 is CSVEDLGARAANEQFF. CDR3 nucleotides: TGCAGCGTTGAAGATCTAGGGGCCCGGGCGGCGAATGAGCAGTTCTTC.

The CDR3 spells CAWSVRGTGFEKLFF. The DNA of the CDR3 is TGTGCCTGGAGTGTACGAGGGACAGGGTTTGAAAAACTGTTTTTT. The rearrangement joins TRBV30 to TRBJ1-4, with TRBD1 identical over 9 bases. This CDR3 is built from 15 residues. Germline CDR1 and CDR2: GTSNPN and SVGIG (reference sequence). V lost 0 bases to trimming and J lost 7 bases; unmatched junction nucleotides: 6.

The chain employs TRBV7-2 and TRBJ1-1, with D tentatively TRBD1 (5 bases). Trimming left V 1 base short and J 1 base short, with 7 bases between. The CDR3 extends over 14 amino acids. Germline loops: CDR1 SGHTA, CDR2 FQGNSA. The CDR3 loop is CASSLVRENTEAFF. DNA for the CDR3: TGTGCCAGCAGCTTAGTCAGGGAGAACACTGAAGCTTTCTTT.

This chain links TRBV30 with TRBJ1-2; TRBD1 matches 8 bases. V lost 2 bases and J lost 6; bases outside the gene matches: 5. CDR1 GTSNPN and CDR2 SVGIG come from the germline V gene (reference sequence). CDR3 length: 13 amino acids. CDR3 nucleotide sequence: TGTGCCTGGAGTCTCCCAGGGGGCGATGGCTACACCTTC. Residues: CAWSLPGGDGYTF.

This chain links TRBV7-2 with TRBJ2-1, with unresolved D. The CDR3 spans 14 residues. The germline gives CDR1 SGHTA, CDR2 FQGNSA. Deletions cut 8 bases from V and 0 bases from J, with 11 bases between. Written as DNA, the CDR3 is TGTGCCAGCGCCTCCTTTGGCTCCTACAATGAGCAGTTCTTC. Translation gives CASASFGSYNEQFF.

The genes are TRBV7-2 and TRBJ1-2; D is perhaps TRBD1 (6 bases). V was shortened by 4 bases and J by 4 bases, with 16 bases between the two germline ends. This CDR3 is built from 15 residues. From germline, CDR1 is SGHTA and CDR2 FQGNSA. The CDR3: CASSSRPGHGYGYTF. The CDR3 DNA sequence: TGTGCCAGCAGCTCGCGGCCGGGACACGGCTATGGCTACACCTTC.

This clone was counted a few times. This chain connects TRBV21-1 to TRBJ2-7. TRBV21-1 is a pseudogene. The CDR3 length is 14 residues. CDR3 nucleotides: TGTGCCAGCAGCAAAGACGGAGGGGGCTACGAGCAGTACTTC. As protein: CASSKDGGGYEQYF.

This clone occurred a few times. V usage is TRBV5-1 and J usage is TRBJ2-7; D is perhaps TRBD1 (5 bases). This CDR3 has 12 residues. In germline, CDR1 is SGHRS, CDR2 YFSETQ. V dropped 5 bases and J dropped 1 base, with 7 bases sitting between them. CDR3 bases: TGCGCCAGCAGTAAGGGGTCCTACGAGCAGTACTTC. It yields the protein CASSKGSYEQYF.

This chain connects TRBV7-2 to TRBJ2-7; 8 bases fit TRBD2. From germline, CDR1 is SGHTA and CDR2 FQGNSA. The CDR3 has 14 residues. Trimming at V came to 1 base and at J to 10 bases, leaving 9 bases not matched to a gene. The CDR3: CASSLDAAGGGQYF. CDR3 sequence (DNA): TGTGCCAGCAGCTTAGATGCTGCGGGGGGTGGCCAGTACTTC.

CDR3 DNA: TGTGCCAGTAGTACTCCGGGACAGGGGATGACAGATACGCAGTATTTT. It translates to CASSTPGQGMTDTQYF. The chain carries TRBV19 and TRBJ2-3, with 10 nucleotides matching TRBD1. With 4 bases clipped from V and 3 bases from J, the junction kept 7 bases outside the gene matches. This CDR3 is built from 16 residues. Per germline, CDR1 LNHDA and CDR2 SQIVND (reference sequence).

The chain's CDR3 is CASSLNQNSGSNQPQHF. The CDR3 DNA is TGTGCCAGCAGCTTGAACCAAAACTCGGGAAGCAATCAGCCCCAGCATTTT. The V and J genes are TRBV7-9 and TRBJ1-5; the D is unclear. There are 17 residues in the CDR3. The germline CDR1 and CDR2 sequences are SEHNR and FQNEAQ (reference sequence). Trimming left V 3 bases short and J 1 base short, with 16 bases between.

This clone occurred a few times. V is TRBV15 and J is TRBJ2-5; TRBD2 aligns across 9 bases. Trimming cost V 0 bases and J 3 bases; bases outside gene matches: 5. The CDR3 is made up of 16 amino acids. CDR1 and CDR2 (germline): LNHNV, YYDKDF (reference sequence). The CDR3 sequence is CATSRDTASGEETQYF. DNA of the CDR3: TGTGCCACCAGCAGAGATACGGCTAGCGGGGAAGAGACCCAGTACTTC.

The chain has TRBV30 and TRBJ2-6; D possibly corresponds to TRBD2 (5 bases). This CDR3 comprises 16 residues. Per the germline V gene, CDR1 is GTSNPN and CDR2 is SVGIG (reference sequence). V was shortened by 3 bases and J by 0 bases, with 12 bases between the two germline ends. In DNA form, the CDR3 reads TGTGCCTGGAGGCGGGCAGGAAGCTCTGGGGCCAACGTCCTGACTTTC. Translation gives CAWRRAGSSGANVLTF.